Each of the 23 T cell receptor beta chains below was sequenced from the same sample in a study of blood T cell repertoires in COVID-19. TCRdb keeps only in-frame clones here, not all; method: immunoSEQ multiplex PCR. The top ten hold more than 15% of the sample, which has about 46,000 clones, approximately 87% seen once. Sequencing was carried out using peripheral blood. All receptors come from a human donor in a cohort sampled during active COVID-19.

Only one count was recorded for this clone. This sequence joins TRBV27 and TRBJ1-2, with D possibly being TRBD1 (5 bases). V was clipped by 4 bases and J by 2 bases, with 8 bases between them. The CDR3 extends over 13 amino acids. The germline V gene encodes CDR1 MNHEY and CDR2 SMNVEV (reference sequence). DNA of the CDR3: TGTGCCAGCAGTTCGACAGTCAACTATGGCTACACCTTC. It encodes CASSSTVNYGYTF.

The chain has TRBV18 and TRBJ2-7; possibly TRBD1 for D (6 bases). The ends were cut back, 2 bases at V and 2 bases at J, with 13 bases in the middle. Germline V lookup: CDR1 KGHSH, CDR2 LQKENI. This CDR3 contains 15 residues. The CDR3 here is CASSPGQGRTYEQYF. DNA of the CDR3: TGTGCCAGCTCACCAGGTCAGGGGCGAACCTACGAGCAGTACTTC.

CDR3 in amino acids: CASSLEGQNYGYTF. The CDR3, as DNA: TGTGCCAGCAGCTTGGAGGGACAGAACTATGGCTACACCTTC. The V and J genes are TRBV5-6 and TRBJ1-2, with 7 bases lining up with TRBD1. V shed 0 bases, J shed 2 bases, and the junction held 1 base outside the gene matches. The germline gives CDR1 SGHDT, CDR2 YYEEEE. CDR3 length: 14 amino acids. The full variable domain, its missing parts supplied by reference TRBV5-6 and TRBJ1-2, is DAGVTQSPTHLIKTRGQQVTLRCSPKSGHDTVSWYQQALGQGPQFIFQYYEEEERQRGNFPDRFSGHQFPNYSSELNVNALLLGDSALYLCASSLEGQNYGYTFGSGTRLTVV.

The chain carries TRBV19 and TRBJ1-1; D possibly corresponds to TRBD1 (5 bases). V was cut by 3 bases and J by 1 base, with 18 bases left in between. This CDR3 has 17 amino acids. Germline CDR1 reads LNHDA; CDR2 reads SQIVND (reference sequence). The CDR3 loop is CASSMIGAFTQNTEAFF. CDR3 nucleotides: TGTGCCAGTAGTATGATTGGGGCCTTCACCCAGAACACTGAAGCTTTCTTT.

This sequence joins TRBV12-5 and TRBJ1-1; weak D call: TRBD1 (5 bases). The ends were cut back, 2 bases at V and 6 bases at J, with 16 bases in the middle. This CDR3 is built from 15 residues. Germline V CDR1 and CDR2: LGHNT, FRNRAP. CDR3 in amino acids: CASGLSRGGEAEAFF. The CDR3 DNA follows: TGTGCTAGTGGTTTGAGTAGGGGTGGGGAGGCTGAAGCTTTCTTT.

This chain links TRBV21-1 with TRBJ1-2. TRBV21-1 is given as a pseudogene. CDR3 size: 16 residues. The CDR3 reads CASSKFANCIFYGYTF. The DNA of the CDR3 is TGTGCCAGCAGCAAATTTGCCAACTGTATCTTCTATGGCTACACCTTC.

The gene calls are TRBV19 and TRBJ2-7; TRBD2 aligns across 8 bases. J lost 0 bases, V lost 1 base, and 2 bases had no gene match. This CDR3 is built from 15 residues. Per the germline V gene, CDR1 is LNHDA and CDR2 is SQIVND (reference sequence). This CDR3 reads CASSIGGTSSYEQYF. The CDR3 nucleotides are TGTGCCAGTAGTATAGGGGGGACTAGCTCCTACGAGCAGTACTTC.

V and J are TRBV15 and TRBJ2-2, with TRBD2 matching 15 bases. The V gene end was trimmed by 1 base and the J gene end by 4 bases; junction bases not matched to a gene: 4. The CDR3 spans 18 residues. Germline V gene lookup returns CDR1 LNHNV and CDR2 YYDKDF (reference sequence). The CDR3 nucleotides are TGTGCCACCAGCAGAGGGACTAGCGGGAGGGTGGGCACCGGGGAGCTGTTTTTT. Protein product: CATSRGTSGRVGTGELFF.

This rearrangement joins TRBV5-1 to TRBJ1-2, with a tentative D call TRBD1 (6 bases). Germline values: CDR1 SGHRS, CDR2 YFSETQ. This CDR3 is built from 14 residues. V lost 4 bases, J lost 0 bases, and 10 bases lay in between. The CDR3 DNA reads TGCGCCAGCAGCCCGGGGACACCTAACTATGGCTACACCTTC. It encodes CASSPGTPNYGYTF.

The J gene is TRBJ2-3, the V gene TRBV7-3; TRBD2 matches 8 bases. CDR1 is SGHTA, CDR2 FQGTGA, per germline. The CDR3 runs 15 residues. V trimming: 5 bases; J trimming: 6 bases; junction bases outside the gene matches: 10. The DNA of the CDR3 is TGTGCCAGCAGCCCGAGCGGGGGCCTCGTGGATACGCAGTATTTT. Amino acids: CASSPSGGLVDTQYF.

Written as DNA, the CDR3 is TGTGCCATCAGTGACCTCCGGGACAGGGGGTTTTATGGCTACACCTTC. It encodes CAISDLRDRGFYGYTF. The rearrangement links TRBV10-3 to TRBJ1-2; 11 bases line up with TRBD1. Germline CDR1 reads ENHRY; CDR2 reads SYGVKD. J was trimmed by 5 bases and V by 3 bases; bases with no gene match: 8. The CDR3 contains 16 residues.

J is TRBJ1-2 and V is TRBV30; D call uncertain. CDR1 is GTSNPN, CDR2 SVGIG, per germline (reference sequence). This CDR3 contains 12 residues. V shed 4 bases and J shed 6 bases, with 12 bases lying between them. CDR3 DNA sequence: TGTGCCTGGACAGGATCCCTGGATGGCTACACCTTC. Translation gives CAWTGSLDGYTF.

The genes are TRBV3-1 (or the pseudogene TRBV3-2) and TRBJ2-4; 8 nucleotides align to TRBD1. Germline lookup yields CDR1 LGHDT and CDR2 YNNKEL (reference sequence). The CDR3 totals 16 residues. With V trimmed by 5 bases and J by 0 bases, 6 bases remained unmatched. CDR3 loop: CASSRTGFLAKNIQYF. CDR3 DNA: TGTGCCAGCAGCAGGACAGGGTTCTTAGCCAAAAACATTCAGTACTTC.

This clone was observed a single time. The chain recombines TRBV2 with TRBJ1-2, with TRBD1 as a possible D gene (5 bases). V gave up 11 bases and J gave up 8 bases, with 18 bases separating them. Germline-derived CDR1 and CDR2 are SNHLY and FYNNEI. This CDR3 region has 12 residues. CDR3 loop: CAPGGEKGGYTF. The CDR3 nucleotides are TGTGCCCCGGGGGGGGAAAAAGGCGGCTACACCTTC.

This chain joins TRBV27 and TRBJ2-1; 8 positions match TRBD2. The V gene's germline CDR1 is MNHEY and CDR2 SMNVEV (reference sequence). The junction had 0 bases not matched to a gene; V was cut back by 2 bases and J by 0 bases. The CDR3 extends over 15 amino acids. The DNA of the CDR3 is TGTGCCAGCAGTTTAGCGGGGGGCTCCTACAATGAGCAGTTCTTC. It specifies CASSLAGGSYNEQFF.

V and J are TRBV2 and TRBJ2-7; 11 positions agree with TRBD2. V trimming: 6 bases; J trimming: 0 bases; junction bases outside the gene matches: 4. The CDR3 is 15 amino acids. Germline CDR1 SNHLY, CDR2 FYNNEI. In nucleotides, the CDR3 is TGTGCCAGCAGGCCTACTAGCGGGAGCTCCTACGAGCAGTACTTC. This sequence encodes CASRPTSGSSYEQYF.

The rearrangement joins TRBV6-5 to TRBJ1-5; D call uncertain. Per germline, CDR1 MNHEY and CDR2 SVGAGI. CDR3 length: 14 amino acids. V was pared by 5 bases and J by 4 bases, with 12 bases between. The DNA of the CDR3 is TGTGCCAGCAGTCCGACGGGAGTTAATCAGCCCCAGCATTTT. Residues: CASSPTGVNQPQHF.

The sample holds one count of this clone. The genes are TRBV4-3 and TRBJ1-5; no clear D. The germline V and J ends were trimmed by 0 bases and 0 bases, with 6 bases remaining between them. The CDR3 consists of 15 residues. Germline V gene data show CDR1 as LGHNA and CDR2 as YSLEER. Written as DNA, the CDR3 is TGCGCCAGCAGCCAAGATCGCGATAGCAATCAGCCCCAGCATTTT. Protein: CASSQDRDSNQPQHF.

The chain uses TRBV5-3 and TRBJ2-6, with D possibly being TRBD1 (6 bases). TRBV5-3 is an open reading frame whose function is uncertain. V was cut by 3 bases and J by 0 bases, with 10 bases left in between. CDR3 length equals 16 residues. CDR3 DNA sequence: TGTGCCAGAAGCTGGGACAAAAGCTCTGGGGCCAACGTCCTGACTTTC. Its protein is CARSWDKSSGANVLTF.

The V and J genes are TRBV27 and TRBJ2-1, with TRBD1 matching 9 bases. CDR1 is MNHEY, CDR2 SMNVEV, per germline (reference sequence). The trim removed 5 bases at V and 2 bases at J, leaving 4 bases unmatched. This CDR3 region has 15 residues. For the CDR3, the DNA is TGTGCCAGCAGTGCGGACAGGGGACCCTACAATGAGCAGTTCTTC. Translated: CASSADRGPYNEQFF.

The V call is TRBV9, the J call TRBJ1-6, with 8 nucleotides matching TRBD1. Germline trimming cut 4 bases from V and 0 bases from J; bases unmatched to any gene: 9. Germline V gene sequence: CDR1 SGDLS, CDR2 YYNGEE. This CDR3 has 18 residues. The CDR3 sequence is CASSNGQGHSSYNSPLHF. In DNA form, the CDR3 reads TGTGCCAGCAGCAACGGACAGGGTCATAGCTCCTATAATTCACCCCTCCACTTT.

The genes are TRBV4-2 and TRBJ2-1, with 8 bases fitting TRBD1. V gave up 2 bases and J gave up 7 bases; unmatched junction bases: 7. The CDR3 length is 15 residues. The germline CDR1 and CDR2 sequences are LGHNA and YNFKEQ. The CDR3 is CASSQPGQGVNEQFF. The CDR3 nucleotides read TGTGCCAGCAGCCAACCTGGACAGGGTGTGAATGAGCAGTTCTTC.

The chain couples TRBV5-6 to TRBJ2-2, with TRBD1 matching over 9 bases. The CDR3 consists of 14 residues. With 6 bases clipped from V and 8 bases from J, the junction kept 8 bases outside the gene matches. CDR1 is SGHDT, CDR2 YYEEEE, per germline. CDR3: CASTRDRARGELFF. For the CDR3, the DNA is TGTGCCAGCACCCGGGACAGGGCGAGGGGGGAGCTGTTTTTT.